This TCR beta chain was identified in a study of T cells after yellow fever vaccination. Findings and limits, study-wide: The study noted that FACS-sorted repertoires could contain abundant clonotypes contaminating from the bulk population. The secondary response showed a weaker magnitude and a faster peak, day 5 versus 15.

This clonotype has at least ten counts. No antigen is known for it. MiXCR, run by TCRdb on the 5' RACE reads, gives a single entry per CDR3 protein. The table records 95,000 to 150,000 distinct CDR3 sequences, approximately 9% of them present only once. V lost 4 bases and J 0 bases, leaving 13 bases between the germline ends. The CDR3 totals 16 residues. Looked up from germline, CDR1 is KGHSH and CDR2 is LQKENI. The sequence derives from a young man who received the YFV17D yellow fever vaccine. The chain couples TRBV18 to TRBJ2-4; no firm D call. The sample was CD8+ T cells sorted from PBMCs, taken on the day of the yellow fever booster vaccination. In DNA, the CDR3 is TGTGCCAGCTCACTATCGCGGTTCGCAGCCAAAAACATTCAGTACTTC. Residues: CASSLSRFAAKNIQYF.